This TCR beta chain derives from a study of shared T cell receptors in the human thymus. CDR3 length equals 15 residues. Per the germline V gene, CDR1 is MNHEY and CDR2 is SVGAGI. The germline V and J ends were trimmed by 4 bases and 11 bases, with 23 bases remaining between them. Using immunoSEQ multiplex PCR, the repertoire was profiled, and TCRdb retains in-frame clones only, with some absent. This table has under 700,000 clones, approximately 80% appearing once. Another study also made use of these data, one on human thymus T cells. Turning to that study: The thymus was resected at corrective cardiac surgery.

The receptor's source is a boy younger than two with a congenital heart defect. The specimen sequenced was thymocytes. The chain links TRBV6-5 to TRBJ2-5, with a possible D match to TRBD1 (6 bases). CDR3 in amino acids: CASSLGQAGAWEQYF. CDR3 bases: TGTGCCAGCAGTTTAGGGCAGGCAGGGGCGTGGGAGCAGTACTTC.